This TCR beta chain derives from a study of PD-1 blockade in classical Hodgkin lymphoma. Only in-frame clones appear in the TCRdb table, and some are missing; sequencing was by immunoSEQ multiplex PCR. The sample contains some 30,000 clones, approximately 80% of which appear only once. The time point was: cycle 4 day 1 (C4D1), after 6 weeks of nivolumab. Every patient was affected by relapse after autologous stem cell transplantation, while exposure to brentuximab vedotin was not uniform. Trimming removed 4 bases at V and 1 base at J, with 8 bases between. Germline CDR1 and CDR2: SGHNT and YYREEE (reference sequence). This CDR3 is built from 13 residues.

This TCR came from a human donor with classical Hodgkin lymphoma. Sequenced material: peripheral blood mononuclear cells (PBMCs), taken before the fourth cycle of nivolumab. The rearrangement joins TRBV5-4 to TRBJ1-1, with no clear D. In DNA, the CDR3 is TGTGCCAGCAGCGATAAGCGGAACACTGAAGCTTTCTTT. Residues: CASSDKRNTEAFF.